These T cell receptor beta chains were read from a single sample in a study of T cells in Graves' hyperthyroidism and ophthalmopathy. TCRdb passed the multiplex PCR reads through MiXCR, listing each CDR3 protein once. Of some 340,000 distinct CDR3 sequences in the sample, roughly 13% were seen once. The material sequenced was blood. These receptors came from a woman aged 40 to 50 with Graves' ophthalmopathy. Each CDR3 is given with its conserved first and last residue. The order of the fields is D gene, clone size, V gene, J gene, CDR3 protein, CDR3 DNA. The D gene is left open where the match is weak. Rows may omit the clone size; those that give it use once, few, many or a size class.

D gene: TRBD2; clone size: .; V gene: TRBV18; J gene: TRBJ2-3; CDR3 protein: CASSPASGGGNTQYF; CDR3 DNA: TGTGCCAGCTCACCAGCCAGCGGGGGAGGAAATACGCAGTATTTT
D gene: TRBD1; clone size: .; V gene: TRBV13; J gene: TRBJ2-3; CDR3 protein: CASSTMTGFETQYF; CDR3 DNA: TGTGCCAGCAGCACCATGACAGGGTTCGAGACGCAGTATTTT
D gene: TRBD1; clone size: many; V gene: TRBV2; J gene: TRBJ1-6; CDR3 protein: CASGGRGHDSPLHF; CDR3 DNA: TGTGCCAGCGGGGGCAGGGGGCATGATTCACCCCTCCACTTT
D gene: TRBD1; clone size: many; V gene: TRBV7-8; J gene: TRBJ1-5; CDR3 protein: CASSLDRGAGQPQHF; CDR3 DNA: TGTGCCAGCAGCTTGGACAGGGGCGCCGGGCAGCCCCAGCATTTT
D gene: .; clone size: many; V gene: TRBV12-3/TRBV12-4; J gene: TRBJ1-6; CDR3 protein: CASSHEGYNSPLHF; CDR3 DNA: TGTGCCAGCAGCCACGAAGGCTATAATTCACCCCTCCACTTT
D gene: .; clone size: .; V gene: TRBV5-1; J gene: TRBJ1-2; CDR3 protein: CASSLWQVDDGYTF; CDR3 DNA: TGCGCCAGCAGCTTGTGGCAGGTAGATGATGGCTACACCTTC
D gene: TRBD2; clone size: many; V gene: TRBV20-1; J gene: TRBJ2-3; CDR3 protein: CSAEGLAGDTQYF; CDR3 DNA: TGCAGTGCTGAGGGACTAGCGGGAGATACGCAGTATTTT
D gene: .; clone size: many; V gene: TRBV7-8; J gene: TRBJ1-1; CDR3 protein: CASSLTFRGARTEAFF; CDR3 DNA: TGTGCCAGCAGCTTAACGTTCAGGGGAGCGCGCACTGAAGCTTTCTTT
D gene: .; clone size: few; V gene: TRBV19; J gene: TRBJ2-1; CDR3 protein: CASSSRRTVNEQFF; CDR3 DNA: TGTGCCAGTAGTTCTAGGCGTACGGTCAATGAGCAGTTCTTC
D gene: TRBD2; clone size: many; V gene: TRBV6-1; J gene: TRBJ2-1; CDR3 protein: CASSWREVASEQFF; CDR3 DNA: TGTGCCAGCAGTTGGCGGGAGGTTGCTAGTGAGCAGTTCTTC
D gene: .; clone size: many; V gene: TRBV6-1; J gene: TRBJ1-2; CDR3 protein: CASIQSGAGYGYTF; CDR3 DNA: TGTGCCAGCATACAATCCGGGGCGGGCTATGGCTACACCTTC
D gene: TRBD2; clone size: many; V gene: TRBV30; J gene: TRBJ2-1; CDR3 protein: CAWSLPPSGLAQFF; CDR3 DNA: TGTGCCTGGAGTCTACCCCCCTCGGGACTAGCTCAGTTCTTC
D gene: .; clone size: many; V gene: TRBV12-3/TRBV12-4; J gene: TRBJ1-3; CDR3 protein: CASSHGGSGNTIYF; CDR3 DNA: TGTGCCAGCAGTCACGGGGGCTCTGGAAACACCATATATTTT
D gene: TRBD2; clone size: many; V gene: TRBV6-1; J gene: TRBJ2-3; CDR3 protein: CASSGLAVGTDTQYF; CDR3 DNA: TGTGCCAGCAGTGGACTAGCGGTTGGCACAGATACGCAGTATTTT
D gene: TRBD2; clone size: many; V gene: TRBV20-1; J gene: TRBJ2-5; CDR3 protein: CSARDLAGGRETQYF; CDR3 DNA: TGCAGTGCTAGAGATCTAGCGGGAGGGCGAGAGACCCAGTACTTC
D gene: .; clone size: many; V gene: TRBV27; J gene: TRBJ1-5; CDR3 protein: CASSLGGDQPQHF; CDR3 DNA: TGTGCCAGCAGTTTAGGCGGCGATCAGCCCCAGCATTTT
D gene: TRBD1; clone size: many; V gene: TRBV13; J gene: TRBJ2-7; CDR3 protein: CASSIGQGSYEQYF; CDR3 DNA: TGTGCCAGCAGCATCGGACAGGGATCCTACGAGCAGTACTTC
D gene: .; clone size: many; V gene: TRBV12-3/TRBV12-4; J gene: TRBJ2-6; CDR3 protein: CASMDRSGANVLTF; CDR3 DNA: TGTGCCAGCATGGATCGCTCTGGGGCCAACGTCCTGACTTTC
D gene: .; clone size: .; V gene: TRBV18; J gene: TRBJ1-3; CDR3 protein: CASSPRPASGNTIYF; CDR3 DNA: TGTGCCAGCTCACCTCGACCAGCCTCTGGAAACACCATATATTTT
D gene: TRBD1; clone size: many; V gene: TRBV7-9; J gene: TRBJ1-1; CDR3 protein: CASSPTGINTEAFF; CDR3 DNA: TGTGCCAGCAGCCCGACAGGGATCAACACTGAAGCTTTCTTT
D gene: .; clone size: many; V gene: TRBV12-3/TRBV12-4; J gene: TRBJ1-3; CDR3 protein: CASSGPPGNTIYF; CDR3 DNA: TGTGCCAGCAGTGGTCCCCCGGGAAACACCATATATTTT
D gene: TRBD1; clone size: many; V gene: TRBV28; J gene: TRBJ2-7; CDR3 protein: CASSPHDRGGEQYF; CDR3 DNA: TGTGCCAGCAGTCCCCACGACAGGGGGGGAGAGCAGTACTTC